The 5 T cell receptor beta chains listed next were all sequenced from one sample in a study of CD8 T cells in ankylosing spondylitis. TCRdb re-called the 5' RACE reads through MiXCR, storing one row per CDR3 protein. The table lists about 360,000 distinct CDR3 sequences, roughly 15% of them singletons. Sequenced: blood, either unsorted or a sorted T cell fraction (not recorded which). The receptors stem from a male donor with ankylosing spondylitis or in good health (not recorded which).

The rearrangement links TRBV20-1 to TRBJ2-4, with 9 bases fitting TRBD2. Germline trimming cut 0 bases from V and 3 bases from J; bases unmatched to any gene: 6. The CDR3 covers 16 residues. From germline, CDR1 is DFQATT and CDR2 SNEGSKA (reference sequence). CDR3 DNA: TGCAGTGCTAGAGATAGCGGGAGAGGCGGCAAAAACATTCAGTACTTC. Residues: CSARDSGRGGKNIQYF.

This clonotype was seen a few times. The genes are TRBV5-1 and TRBJ2-2, with 15 bases aligning to TRBD2. The length of the CDR3 is 19 residues. Germline CDR1 SGHRS, CDR2 YFSETQ. The ends lost 4 bases at V and 0 bases at J; junction bases unmatched: 7. CDR3 coding DNA: TGCGCCAGCAGCGTGCTGGGACTAGCGGGAGGTTCGAACACCGGGGAGCTGTTTTTT. This sequence encodes CASSVLGLAGGSNTGELFF.

This clonotype was picked up a small number of times. This chain links TRBV5-1 with TRBJ1-4, with TRBD1 matching 7 bases. Germline assignment: CDR1 SGHRS and CDR2 YFSETQ. The V segment lost 0 bases and the J segment 6 bases; nucleotides outside the gene matches: 5. The CDR3 has 15 residues. The CDR3: CASSLGDRAHEKLFF. The CDR3 coding sequence is TGCGCCAGCAGCTTGGGAGACAGGGCCCATGAAAAACTGTTTTTT.

This clonotype was found many times. V is TRBV7-9 and J is TRBJ2-7; D may be TRBD1 (5 bases). The ends were cut back, 0 bases at V and 3 bases at J, with 6 bases in the middle. Germline CDR1 reads SEHNR; CDR2 reads FQNEAQ (reference sequence). CDR3 length equals 13 residues. The CDR3 loop reads CASSLAGVYEQYF. The CDR3 DNA reads as TGTGCCAGCAGCTTAGCAGGGGTCTACGAGCAGTACTTC.

This clonotype has only a few counts. The chain combines TRBV5-1 with TRBJ1-4; D is unclear. The CDR3 runs to 14 residues. Deletions cut 6 bases from V and 3 bases from J, with 12 bases between. Per the germline V gene, CDR1 is SGHRS and CDR2 is YFSETQ. The CDR3 spells CASKASTPNEKLFF. CDR3 nucleotides: TGCGCCAGCAAGGCCAGCACTCCTAATGAAAAACTGTTTTTT.